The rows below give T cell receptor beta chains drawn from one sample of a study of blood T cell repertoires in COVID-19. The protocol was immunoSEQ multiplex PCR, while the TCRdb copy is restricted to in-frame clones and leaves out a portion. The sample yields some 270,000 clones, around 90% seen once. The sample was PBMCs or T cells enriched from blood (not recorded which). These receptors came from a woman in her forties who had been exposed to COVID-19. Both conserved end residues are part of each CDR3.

CDR3 protein: CAWDRSNTGELFF
J gene: TRBJ2-2
V gene: TRBV30

CDR3 protein: CASSYDRDRDDAGYTF
J gene: TRBJ1-2
V gene: TRBV6-5

CDR3 protein: CASSLDSLGYNEQFF
J gene: TRBJ2-1
V gene: TRBV7-9

CDR3 protein: CASSHPRGQGAGGYTF
J gene: TRBJ1-2
V gene: TRBV3-1/TRBV3-2

CDR3 protein: CSASEQGGLKQPQHF
J gene: TRBJ1-5
V gene: TRBV20-1

CDR3 protein: CASSQQGLEQYF
J gene: TRBJ2-7
V gene: TRBV3-1/TRBV3-2

CDR3 protein: CATSRDWGGTTDTQYF
J gene: TRBJ2-3
V gene: TRBV15

CDR3 protein: CASSYPRKGTEAFF
J gene: TRBJ1-1
V gene: TRBV6-2/TRBV6-3

CDR3 protein: CVRTPLWGRANYGYTF
J gene: TRBJ1-2
V gene: TRBV7-5

CDR3 protein: CASSIGGEGVDYGYTF
J gene: TRBJ1-2
V gene: TRBV19

CDR3 protein: CASSLFREGATNEKLFF
J gene: TRBJ1-4
V gene: TRBV7-7

CDR3 protein: CASRRVEVGNSPLHF
J gene: TRBJ1-6
V gene: TRBV2

CDR3 protein: CASRPDRGYSPLHF
J gene: TRBJ1-6
V gene: TRBV2

CDR3 protein: CASSIGGRTNYGYTF
J gene: TRBJ1-2
V gene: TRBV19

CDR3 protein: CASSLGSGSNQPQHF
J gene: TRBJ1-5
V gene: TRBV11-3

CDR3 protein: CASSQGGQYGYTF
J gene: TRBJ1-2
V gene: TRBV12-3/TRBV12-4

CDR3 protein: CASSPQTGRITEAFF
J gene: TRBJ1-1
V gene: TRBV9

CDR3 protein: CASSPTKTGTSGYTF
J gene: TRBJ1-2
V gene: TRBV18

CDR3 protein: CSGGTGGDEQFF
J gene: TRBJ2-1
V gene: TRBV29-1

CDR3 protein: CASSLGGGTKAFF
J gene: TRBJ1-1
V gene: TRBV7-8

CDR3 protein: CASSLAGQGMVSETEAFF
J gene: TRBJ1-1
V gene: TRBV5-1

CDR3 protein: CASSTPSVPKGYTF
J gene: TRBJ1-2
V gene: TRBV19

CDR3 protein: CASRGFNRDEAFF
J gene: TRBJ1-1
V gene: TRBV12-3/TRBV12-4

CDR3 protein: CASSQDRRQGASQPQHF
J gene: TRBJ1-5
V gene: TRBV4-1

CDR3 protein: CASSLNFLSSYNEQFF
J gene: TRBJ2-1
V gene: TRBV5-1

CDR3 protein: CAITTDRGTEAFF
J gene: TRBJ1-1
V gene: TRBV10-3

CDR3 protein: CASSQDPRTSGETQYF
J gene: TRBJ2-5
V gene: TRBV4-1

CDR3 protein: CASSPGTGEFNEQFF
J gene: TRBJ2-1
V gene: TRBV3-1/TRBV3-2

CDR3 protein: CASSPYFAWGQGTPISEAFF
J gene: TRBJ1-1
V gene: TRBV27

CDR3 protein: CASSSQPGGRSEQFF
J gene: TRBJ2-1
V gene: TRBV7-8

CDR3 protein: CAWSFPGQGANYGYTF
J gene: TRBJ1-2
V gene: TRBV30

CDR3 protein: CASSHSTSYNEQFF
J gene: TRBJ2-1
V gene: TRBV4-1

CDR3 protein: CASSIITGSGANVLTF
J gene: TRBJ2-6
V gene: TRBV19

CDR3 protein: CASSLERESPSDEQFF
J gene: TRBJ2-1
V gene: TRBV28

CDR3 protein: CASSPREEGALNYGYTF
J gene: TRBJ1-2
V gene: TRBV4-2

CDR3 protein: CASSKCPQRSSYNEQFF
J gene: TRBJ2-1
V gene: TRBV21-1

CDR3 protein: CASSLGRGGQSYEQYF
J gene: TRBJ2-7
V gene: TRBV7-2

CDR3 protein: CASSIPGKTSLNYGYTF
J gene: TRBJ1-2
V gene: TRBV19

CDR3 protein: CASSVLPSGGELFF
J gene: TRBJ2-2
V gene: TRBV9

CDR3 protein: CASSYTAGQAGSGLHF
J gene: TRBJ1-6
V gene: TRBV28

CDR3 protein: CASSLSGTSVTGELFF
J gene: TRBJ2-2
V gene: TRBV7-7

CDR3 protein: CASSQVRTVTGYTF
J gene: TRBJ1-2
V gene: TRBV4-3

CDR3 protein: CASSLSTGRLEKLFF
J gene: TRBJ1-4
V gene: TRBV5-4